These 32 T cell receptor beta chains were all obtained from the same sample, sequenced in a study of blood T cell repertoires in COVID-19. Produced via immunoSEQ multiplex PCR; TCRdb's table is partial and in-frame only. The sample records just over 95,000 clones, approximately 90% being singletons. Sequencing input: peripheral blood. The receptors were gathered from a man aged 55 to 70 with acute or convalescent COVID-19.

This chain uses TRBV18 with TRBJ1-2, with D possibly being TRBD1 (5 bases). Trimming removed 7 bases from V and 1 base from J, with 13 bases in between. The CDR3 is 14 residues long. Germline V CDR1 and CDR2: KGHSH, LQKENI. The chain's CDR3 is CASFQGGVNYGYTF. The CDR3 DNA follows: TGTGCCAGCTTCCAGGGCGGGGTTAACTATGGCTACACCTTC.

This clone has just a few counts. This rearrangement joins TRBV4-2 to TRBJ2-5; 7 bases map to TRBD2. Germline CDR1 reads LGHNA; CDR2 reads YNFKEQ. CDR3 length equals 16 residues. J was trimmed by 1 base and V by 2 bases; bases with no gene match: 7. The CDR3 loop reads CASSQPTAGIQETQYF. The CDR3 bases are TGTGCCAGCAGCCAACCCACAGCGGGAATCCAAGAGACCCAGTACTTC.

V usage is TRBV7-9 and J usage is TRBJ1-6, with 8 bases lining up with TRBD1. There are 14 residues in the CDR3. Germline-derived CDR1 and CDR2 are SEHNR and FQNEAQ (reference sequence). Trimming cost V 1 base and J 13 bases; bases outside gene matches: 6. CDR3 in DNA: TGTGCCAGCAGCTTAGAGACAGGGGCTGCGCCCCTCCACTTT. It codes for CASSLETGAAPLHF.

The rearrangement uses TRBV7-8 and TRBJ2-3, with 10 bases matching TRBD2. With V trimmed by 5 bases and J by 3 bases, 8 bases remained unmatched. The CDR3 contains 16 residues. CDR1 and CDR2 (germline): SGHVS, FQNEAQ. The CDR3 nucleotides are TGTGCCAGCAGCCCGAATCTACTAGCGGGGACAGATACGCAGTATTTT. Translated, it gives CASSPNLLAGTDTQYF.

The gene calls are TRBV24-1 and TRBJ2-3, with TRBD1 identical over 7 bases. CDR1 KGHDR and CDR2 SFDVKD come from the germline V gene. The trim removed 3 bases at V and 1 base at J, leaving 0 bases unmatched. There are 14 residues in the CDR3. CDR3 residues: CATSDTGGTDTQYF. The CDR3 DNA is TGTGCCACCAGTGATACAGGGGGCACAGATACGCAGTATTTT.

The chain is built from TRBV6-2 or TRBV6-3 and TRBJ1-5; weak D call: TRBD1 (5 bases). This CDR3 is built from 15 residues. The germline gives CDR1 MNHEY, CDR2 SVGEGT. The V end was cut by 5 bases, the J end by 2 bases, with 13 bases between. The CDR3 region has the DNA TGTGCCAGCAGTCGTGACAGCAATGGCAATCAGCCCCAGCATTTT. Its protein is CASSRDSNGNQPQHF.

The chain employs TRBV10-1 and TRBJ1-5; 7 bases are a match to TRBD1. CDR1 WNHNN and CDR2 SYGVQD come from the germline V gene (reference sequence). The CDR3 spans 16 residues. After removal of 3 bases from V and 1 base from J, the junction contained 6 bases not matched to a gene. The CDR3 loop reads CASSEEGAVSNQPQHF. DNA of the CDR3: TGCGCCAGCAGTGAAGAGGGGGCGGTCAGCAATCAGCCCCAGCATTTT.

This chain links TRBV4-1 with TRBJ1-2; weak D call: TRBD1 (6 bases). V was shortened by 0 bases and J by 4 bases, with 18 bases between the two germline ends. The CDR3 runs 17 residues. The V gene's germline CDR1 is MGHRA and CDR2 YSYEKL. CDR3 protein: CASSQEGTQGWGYGYTF. DNA for the CDR3: TGCGCCAGCAGCCAAGAAGGGACGCAGGGGTGGGGCTATGGCTACACCTTC.

This clone occurred once. This chain connects TRBV5-1 to TRBJ1-1; 7 positions agree with TRBD1. The CDR3 sequence is 14 residues long. Trimming took 0 bases from V and 4 from J; bases not matched to a gene: 3. Per the germline V gene, CDR1 is SGHRS and CDR2 is YFSETQ. The CDR3 reads CASSLDRGGTEAFF. CDR3 sequence (DNA): TGCGCCAGCAGCTTGGACAGGGGAGGCACTGAAGCTTTCTTT.

V and J are TRBV5-4 and TRBJ1-2, with D unresolved. This CDR3 region has 16 residues. V lost 4 bases to trimming and J lost 2 bases, with 18 bases between them. CDR1 SGHNT and CDR2 YYREEE come from the germline V gene (reference sequence). The CDR3 protein is CASSPLGASGNYGYTF. The CDR3 DNA follows: TGTGCCAGCAGCCCTTTGGGAGCCTCGGGCAACTATGGCTACACCTTC.

The chain joins TRBV5-1 to TRBJ1-1; D might be TRBD1 (5 bases). Germline CDR1 SGHRS, CDR2 YFSETQ. The CDR3 runs to 15 residues. V was trimmed by 5 bases and J by 0 bases, leaving 14 bases between them. The CDR3, as DNA: TGCGCCAGCAGATTAGACAGCTCAATGAACACTGAAGCTTTCTTT. Protein sequence: CASRLDSSMNTEAFF. Supplemented by reference TRBV5-1 and TRBJ1-1, the full variable domain reads KAGVTQTPRYLIKTRGQQVTLSCSPISGHRSVSWYQQTPGQGLQFLFEYFSETQRNKGNFPGRFSGRQFSNSRSEMNVSTLELGDSALYLCASRLDSSMNTEAFFGQGTRLTVV.

The V call is TRBV29-1, the J call TRBJ2-7; a possible D gene is TRBD2 (5 bases). V lost 4 bases and J 3 bases, leaving 16 bases between the germline ends. The CDR3 is 14 amino acids. The V gene's germline CDR1 is SQVTM and CDR2 ANQGSEA. This chain's CDR3 is CSVVPGAELYEQYF. The CDR3 DNA reads TGCAGCGTTGTTCCTGGAGCGGAGCTCTACGAGCAGTACTTC.

This clone was seen a single time. The chain uses TRBV11-2 and TRBJ1-4; D may be TRBD1 (6 bases). Trimming stripped 2 bases from V and 8 bases from J, with 18 bases between. The germline gives CDR1 SGHAT, CDR2 FQNNGV. The CDR3 covers 16 residues. The CDR3 coding sequence is TGTGCCAGCAGCTTACCCTTGACAGGCCGAGGAGAAAAACTGTTTTTT. Translated: CASSLPLTGRGEKLFF. The complete variable domain, with remaining parts taken from reference TRBV11-2 and TRBJ1-4, reads EAGVAQSPRYKIIEKRQSVAFWCNPISGHATLYWYQQILGQGPKLLIQFQNNGVVDDSQLPKDRFSAERLKGVDSTLKIQPAKLEDSAVYLCASSLPLTGRGEKLFFGSGTQLSVL.

The rearrangement joins TRBV9 to TRBJ2-4, with TRBD2 matching 15 bases. J lost 8 bases, V lost 4 bases, and 10 bases had no gene match. The CDR3 is made up of 17 amino acids. Germline CDR1 SGDLS, CDR2 YYNGEE. The CDR3 is CASSPRTSGGAGYIQYF. CDR3 bases: TGTGCCAGCAGCCCCCGGACTAGCGGGGGGGCCGGGTACATTCAGTACTTC.

The chain has TRBV19 and TRBJ1-4; D not resolved. The length of the CDR3 is 13 residues. V was pared by 3 bases and J by 8 bases, with 10 bases between. Looked up from germline, CDR1 is LNHDA and CDR2 is SQIVND (reference sequence). The CDR3 loop reads CASSIQYGEKLFF. CDR3 nucleotides: TGTGCCAGTAGTATCCAGTACGGGGAAAAACTGTTTTTT.

The chain links TRBV6-5 to TRBJ2-5; 11 bases align to TRBD2. The junction had 9 bases not matched to a gene; V was cut back by 6 bases and J by 9 bases. There are 14 residues in the CDR3. Germline assignment: CDR1 MNHEY and CDR2 SVGAGI. CDR3 sequence reads: CASRGPSGGTSQYF. In DNA form, the CDR3 reads TGTGCCAGCAGGGGCCCTAGCGGGGGGACATCCCAGTACTTC.

V gene TRBV7-2 combines with J gene TRBJ1-1; possible D gene TRBD1, 6 bases. The germline V and J ends were trimmed by 1 base and 3 bases, with 9 bases remaining between them. Germline V gene sequence: CDR1 SGHTA, CDR2 FQGNSA. This CDR3 is built from 14 residues. The CDR3 reads CASSLVQGHTEAFF. The CDR3 nucleotides are TGTGCCAGCAGCTTAGTACAGGGACACACTGAAGCTTTCTTT.

The V and J genes are TRBV7-6 and TRBJ1-3, with 7 positions matching TRBD1. The CDR3 has 15 amino acids. The V gene's germline CDR1 is SGHVS and CDR2 FNYEAQ. The V and J ends lost 3 bases and 0 bases, in that order; junction bases with no gene match: 2. CDR3 DNA: TGTGCCAGCAGCTTGGACAGGAGCTCTGGAAACACCATATATTTT. Translation: CASSLDRSSGNTIYF.

The genes are TRBV5-4 and TRBJ1-1, with a weak D call TRBD1 (6 bases). Germline-derived CDR1 and CDR2 are SGHNT and YYREEE (reference sequence). This CDR3 contains 12 residues. V lost 9 bases and J 0 bases, leaving 9 bases between the germline ends. The CDR3 here is CAIGDMNTEAFF. The CDR3, as DNA: TGTGCCATAGGGGACATGAACACTGAAGCTTTCTTT.

The chain uses TRBV10-3 and TRBJ2-1, with a tentative D call TRBD2 (5 bases). V lost 4 bases, J lost 2 bases, and 18 bases lay in between. The CDR3 is 17 residues long. Per germline, CDR1 ENHRY and CDR2 SYGVKD. The CDR3 region is CAISVVEGGPTYNEQFF. The CDR3 nucleotides are TGTGCCATCAGTGTCGTCGAGGGCGGACCAACCTACAATGAGCAGTTCTTC.

The chain recombines TRBV5-5 with TRBJ1-4; D is unclear. V was clipped by 4 bases and J by 0 bases, with 10 bases between them. Germline CDR1 SGHKS, CDR2 YYEKEE (reference sequence). The CDR3 is 15 amino acids. CDR3 in amino acids: CASSPLVATNEKLFF. CDR3 coding DNA: TGTGCCAGCAGCCCCTTAGTTGCAACTAATGAAAAACTGTTTTTT.

This clone came up a few times. V usage is TRBV28 and J usage is TRBJ1-1; D might be TRBD1 (6 bases). Germline loops: CDR1 MDHEN, CDR2 SYDVKM. The CDR3 runs to 16 residues. V dropped 6 bases and J dropped 1 base, with 18 bases sitting between them. The CDR3 DNA follows: TGTGCCAGCAGCCCCAGGGGTGGCAGGGAGAACACTGAAGCTTTCTTT. This encodes CASSPRGGRENTEAFF.

The chain couples TRBV19 to TRBJ1-2; 7 bases match TRBD1. CDR1 is LNHDA and CDR2 is SQIVND in the germline V gene (reference sequence). This CDR3 is built from 15 residues. V lost 5 bases to trimming and J lost 0 bases; unmatched junction nucleotides: 6. The CDR3 region has the DNA TGTGCCAGTAGTCCTCGACAGGGAGCTAACTATGGCTACACCTTC. Protein sequence: CASSPRQGANYGYTF.

V usage is TRBV2 and J usage is TRBJ1-5, with 8 nucleotides matching TRBD1. Trimming at V came to 7 bases and at J to 6 bases, leaving 8 bases not matched to a gene. This CDR3 is 14 amino acids long. Germline assignment: CDR1 SNHLY and CDR2 FYNNEI. CDR3 nucleotides: TGTGCCAGCACCCTGGGGGACAGGCTTCAGCCCCAGCATTTT. Translated, it gives CASTLGDRLQPQHF.

This chain joins TRBV7-2 and TRBJ2-1; D remains ambiguous. CDR3 size: 16 residues. Trimming removed 3 bases at V and 5 bases at J, with 17 bases between. Germline V gene sequence: CDR1 SGHTA, CDR2 FQGNSA. CDR3 nucleotides: TGTGCCAGCAGCTTGAATAGTGGTGCCCCGAACAATGAGCAGTTCTTC. Encoded protein: CASSLNSGAPNNEQFF.

This chain joins TRBV19 and TRBJ1-1, with 12 bases fitting TRBD1. The J segment lost 3 bases and the V segment lost 4 bases, leaving 12 bases of the junction unmatched. The CDR3 is 18 residues long. Germline V gene lookup returns CDR1 LNHDA and CDR2 SQIVND (reference sequence). The CDR3 here is CASSRLSGTGGADTEAFF. In DNA, the CDR3 is TGTGCCAGTAGTAGACTCTCCGGGACAGGGGGCGCGGACACTGAAGCTTTCTTT.

This clone was detected once. The V call is TRBV3-1 (or the pseudogene TRBV3-2), the J call TRBJ1-2, with D hard to call. CDR3 length: 12 residues. V shed 4 bases and J shed 8 bases, with 11 bases lying between them. Germline V lookup: CDR1 LGHDT, CDR2 YNNKEL (reference sequence). The CDR3 nucleotides read TGTGCCAGCAGCCCCCGAGGGTACGGCTACACCTTC. Protein: CASSPRGYGYTF.

This chain joins TRBV27 and TRBJ1-1; TRBD1 is a possible D gene (6 bases). Germline V CDR1 and CDR2: MNHEY, SMNVEV (reference sequence). Trimming removed 2 bases at V and 5 bases at J, with 9 bases between. This CDR3 contains 13 residues. The CDR3 spells CASSLTGQTEAFF. The DNA for the CDR3 is TGTGCCAGCAGTTTAACAGGGCAAACTGAAGCTTTCTTT.

The rearrangement uses TRBV27 and TRBJ2-3; 8 bases match TRBD1. With V trimmed by 2 bases and J by 6 bases, 4 bases remained unmatched. CDR1 and CDR2 (germline): MNHEY, SMNVEV (reference sequence). The CDR3 loop spans 14 amino acids. CDR3 in amino acids: CASSLRTGLDTQYF. DNA for the CDR3: TGTGCCAGCAGTTTACGGACAGGGTTGGATACGCAGTATTTT.

As DNA, the CDR3 is TGTGCCAGCAGCTTGGAGCCGGGACAGGGTAACAATGAGCAGTTCTTC. Amino acids: CASSLEPGQGNNEQFF. The gene calls are TRBV5-6 and TRBJ2-1, with 9 bases that match TRBD1. The CDR3 has 16 amino acids. CDR1 and CDR2 (germline): SGHDT, YYEEEE. V was clipped by 0 bases and J by 5 bases; unmatched bases: 6.

The chain couples TRBV18 to TRBJ1-2, with D possibly TRBD1 on 5 matching bases. CDR1 is KGHSH, CDR2 LQKENI, per germline. The CDR3 sequence is 15 residues long. V lost 1 base and J lost 0, with 9 bases in between. CDR3 amino acids: CASSPLDSTNYGYTF. The CDR3 DNA is TGTGCCAGCTCACCACTTGACAGCACTAACTATGGCTACACCTTC.

The genes are TRBV6-1 and TRBJ2-6, with a possible D match to TRBD2 (6 bases). V was clipped by 4 bases and J by 0 bases, with 19 bases between them. The V gene's germline CDR1 is MNHNS and CDR2 SASEGT. The CDR3 covers 19 residues. The CDR3 region is CASSAYGTDTASGANVLTF. CDR3 in DNA: TGTGCCAGCAGTGCCTACGGGACTGACACCGCCTCTGGGGCCAACGTCCTGACTTTC.